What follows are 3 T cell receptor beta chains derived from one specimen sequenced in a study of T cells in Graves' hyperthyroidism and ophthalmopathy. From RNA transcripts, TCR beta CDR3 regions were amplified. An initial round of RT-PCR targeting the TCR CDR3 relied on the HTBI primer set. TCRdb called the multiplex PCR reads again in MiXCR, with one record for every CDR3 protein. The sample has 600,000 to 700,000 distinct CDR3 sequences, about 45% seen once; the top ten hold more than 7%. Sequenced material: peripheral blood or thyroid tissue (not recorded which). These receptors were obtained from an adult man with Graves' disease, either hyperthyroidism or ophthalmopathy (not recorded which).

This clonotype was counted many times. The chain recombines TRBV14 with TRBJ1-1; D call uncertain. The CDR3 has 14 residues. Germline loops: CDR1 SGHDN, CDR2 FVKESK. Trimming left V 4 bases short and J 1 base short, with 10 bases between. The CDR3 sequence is CASSLARWNTEAFF. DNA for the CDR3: TGTGCCAGCAGCCTCGCGAGGTGGAACACTGAAGCTTTCTTT.

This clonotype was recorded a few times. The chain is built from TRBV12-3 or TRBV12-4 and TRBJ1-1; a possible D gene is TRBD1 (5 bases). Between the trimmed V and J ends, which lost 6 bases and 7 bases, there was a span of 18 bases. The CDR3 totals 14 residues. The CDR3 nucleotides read TGTGCCAGCAGCTCCGTCCCTACGACAGATGAAGCTTTCTTT. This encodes CASSSVPTTDEAFF.

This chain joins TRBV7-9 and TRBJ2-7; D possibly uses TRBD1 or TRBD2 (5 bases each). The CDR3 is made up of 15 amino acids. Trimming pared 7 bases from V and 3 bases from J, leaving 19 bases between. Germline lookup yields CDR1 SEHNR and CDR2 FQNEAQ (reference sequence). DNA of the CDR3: TGTGCCAGCACCCTGGACCGGGACCCCGACTACGAGCAGTACTTC. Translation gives CASTLDRDPDYEQYF.